This T cell receptor (beta chain) appears in the sequencing data of a study of cytomegalovirus exposure and HLA in healthy donors. General study points: CMV serostatus was the sole immune exposure data available. In a later analysis, a missense DCLRE1C variant was linked to TCR beta V- and J-gene trimming.

Deletions cut 1 base from V and 5 bases from J, with 17 bases between. The germline V gene encodes CDR1 SGHVS and CDR2 FQNEAQ. The CDR3 runs to 16 residues. Primers included in the PCR were 60 Vbeta and 13 Jbeta primers. The protocol was immunoSEQ multiplex PCR, while the TCRdb copy is restricted to in-frame clones and leaves out a portion. The table lists roughly 130,000 clones, approximately 81% of them singletons, with about 0.74% in the top ten. On this clone: Its antigen is as yet unknown.

The genes are TRBV7-8 and TRBJ1-2; D call uncertain. The TCR originated in a man aged 18 to 35 in good health and CMV-seronegative. The sequencing input was PBMCs. The DNA of the CDR3 is TGTGCCAGCAGCTTAGGAGGTGGCAGTCCTATATATGGCTACACCTTC. As protein: CASSLGGGSPIYGYTF. The full variable domain, rest sourced from reference TRBV7-8 and TRBJ1-2, is GAGVSQSPRYKVAKRGQDVALRCDPISGHVSLFWYQQALGQGPEFLTYFQNEAQLDKSGLPSDRFFAERPEGSVSTLKIQRTQQEDSAVYLCASSLGGGSPIYGYTFGSGTRLTVV.